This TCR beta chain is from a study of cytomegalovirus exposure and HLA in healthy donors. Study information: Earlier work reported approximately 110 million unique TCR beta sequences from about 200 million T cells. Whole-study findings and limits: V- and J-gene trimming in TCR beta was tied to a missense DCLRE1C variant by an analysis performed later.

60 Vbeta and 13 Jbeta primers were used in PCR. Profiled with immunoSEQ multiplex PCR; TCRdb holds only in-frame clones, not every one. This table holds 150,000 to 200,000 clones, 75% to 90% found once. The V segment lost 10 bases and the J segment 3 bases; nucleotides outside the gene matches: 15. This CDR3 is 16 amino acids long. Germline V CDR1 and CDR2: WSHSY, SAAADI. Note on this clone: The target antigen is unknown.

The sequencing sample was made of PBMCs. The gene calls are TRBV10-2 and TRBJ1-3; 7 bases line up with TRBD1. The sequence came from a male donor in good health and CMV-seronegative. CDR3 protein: CATRPQDRPRGNTIYF. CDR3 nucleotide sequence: TGCGCCACCAGACCTCAGGACAGGCCTCGTGGAAACACCATATATTTT.